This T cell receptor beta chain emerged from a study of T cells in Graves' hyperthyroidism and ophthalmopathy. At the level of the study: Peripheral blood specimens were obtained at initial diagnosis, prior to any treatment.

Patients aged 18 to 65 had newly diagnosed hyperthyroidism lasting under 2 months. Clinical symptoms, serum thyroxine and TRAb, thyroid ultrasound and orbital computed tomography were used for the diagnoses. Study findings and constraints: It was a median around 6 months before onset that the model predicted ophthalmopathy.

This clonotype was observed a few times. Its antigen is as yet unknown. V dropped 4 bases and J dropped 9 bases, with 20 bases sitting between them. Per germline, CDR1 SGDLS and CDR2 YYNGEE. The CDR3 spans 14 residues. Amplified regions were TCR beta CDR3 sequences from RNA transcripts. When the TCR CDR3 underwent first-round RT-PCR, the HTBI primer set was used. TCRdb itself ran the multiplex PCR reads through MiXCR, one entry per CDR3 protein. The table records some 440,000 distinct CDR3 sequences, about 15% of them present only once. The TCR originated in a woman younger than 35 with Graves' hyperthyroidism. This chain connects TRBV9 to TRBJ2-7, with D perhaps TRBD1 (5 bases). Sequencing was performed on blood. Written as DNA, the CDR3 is TGTGCCAGCAGCCAAAGTCCTTCCCAGGGAAGGCAGTACTTC. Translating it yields CASSQSPSQGRQYF.